These 19 T cell receptor beta chains originate from one sample sequenced in a study of blood T cell repertoires in COVID-19. The data were produced by immunoSEQ multiplex PCR, yet TCRdb's version contains in-frame clones alone and is incomplete. This table has fewer than 250,000 clones, about 80% appearing once. What was sequenced was PBMCs or T cells enriched from blood (not recorded which). The receptors were gathered from a middle-aged woman who had been exposed to COVID-19.

This sequence joins TRBV6-1 and TRBJ1-5; possibly TRBD1 for D (6 bases). In germline, CDR1 is MNHNS, CDR2 SASEGT. There are 16 residues in the CDR3. V was trimmed by 2 bases and J by 3 bases, leaving 14 bases between them. The CDR3 DNA reads TGTGCCAGCAGTGAACAAGGGGGTGGGAACAATCAGCCCCAGCATTTT. Its protein product is CASSEQGGGNNQPQHF.

The rearrangement joins TRBV7-2 to TRBJ1-6; D call uncertain. The CDR3 runs 16 residues. The germline V gene has CDR1 SGHTA and CDR2 FQGNSA. V lost 6 bases, J lost 6 bases, and 18 bases lay in between. The CDR3 region is CASRPPVAPLNSPLHF. The DNA of the CDR3 is TGTGCCAGCAGGCCTCCTGTGGCTCCTCTTAATTCACCCCTCCACTTT.

The chain has TRBV2 and TRBJ1-2, with TRBD1 matching over 9 bases. Germline V lookup: CDR1 SNHLY, CDR2 FYNNEI. This CDR3 comprises 16 residues. V shed 10 bases, J shed 1 base, and the junction held 13 bases outside the gene matches. This CDR3 reads CANKGQGGFSNYGYTF. CDR3 DNA sequence: TGTGCCAACAAGGGACAGGGAGGGTTCAGTAACTATGGCTACACCTTC.

V gene TRBV7-3 combines with J gene TRBJ2-1, with a tentative D call TRBD1 (6 bases). The CDR3 contains 14 residues. Germline values: CDR1 SGHTA, CDR2 FQGTGA. V shed 5 bases and J shed 5 bases, with 13 bases lying between them. CDR3 in amino acids: CASSQGQKNNEQFF. The CDR3 DNA sequence: TGTGCCAGCAGCCAAGGACAGAAGAACAATGAGCAGTTCTTC.

In its sample, this clone was seen a few times. The rearrangement links TRBV16 to TRBJ2-7; D uncertain. The CDR3 has 13 amino acids. CDR1 and CDR2 (germline): KGHSY, FQNENV. The V and J ends lost 0 bases and 6 bases respectively, with 9 bases between them. In DNA, the CDR3 is TGTGCCAGCAGCCAATCTCTTTACGGCGAGCAGTACTTC. It yields the protein CASSQSLYGEQYF. Complete variable domain (other parts from reference TRBV16 and TRBJ2-7): GEEVAQTPKHLVRGEGQKAKLYCAPIKGHSYVFWYQQVLKNEFKFLISFQNENVFDETGMPKERFSAKCLPNSPCSLEIQATKLEDSAVYFCASSQSLYGEQYFGPGTRLTVT.

This clone was seen only once. This chain uses TRBV2 with TRBJ1-6; possibly TRBD1 for D (5 bases). The CDR3 is 17 residues long. The ends were cut back, 3 bases at V and 6 bases at J, with 18 bases in the middle. Germline V lookup: CDR1 SNHLY, CDR2 FYNNEI. In nucleotides, the CDR3 is TGTGCCAGCAGTGAGAACCCAGGGTCAACAATTAATTCACCCCTCCACTTT. It encodes CASSENPGSTINSPLHF.

The rearrangement links TRBV28 to TRBJ2-7, with 11 bases that match TRBD2. This CDR3 contains 16 residues. Looked up from germline, CDR1 is MDHEN and CDR2 is SYDVKM. The junction had 12 bases not matched to a gene; V was cut back by 7 bases and J by 4 bases. In DNA, the CDR3 is TGTGCCAGCATCGGGACTAGCGGCCTGTACTTTTACGAGCAGTACTTC. Translating it yields CASIGTSGLYFYEQYF.

Concerning this clone itself: Within the sample, other DNA sequences also encode this same CDR3. The rearrangement links TRBV5-1 to TRBJ2-5; tentatively, D is TRBD1 (6 bases). Germline CDR1 and CDR2: SGHRS and YFSETQ. V lost 1 base and J lost 5, with 9 bases in between. The length of the CDR3 is 13 residues. The CDR3 DNA reads as TGCGCCAGCAGCTTGAGTCAGGGGGAGACCCAGTACTTC. This encodes CASSLSQGETQYF. The variable domain in full, completed from reference TRBV5-1 and TRBJ2-5, reads KAGVTQTPRYLIKTRGQQVTLSCSPISGHRSVSWYQQTPGQGLQFLFEYFSETQRNKGNFPGRFSGRQFSNSRSEMNVSTLELGDSALYLCASSLSQGETQYFGPGTRLLVL.

This clone came up once. V gene TRBV3-1 (or the pseudogene TRBV3-2) combines with J gene TRBJ1-2; 7 bases match TRBD1. Germline trimming cut 3 bases from V and 2 bases from J; bases unmatched to any gene: 6. Germline V gives CDR1 LGHDT, CDR2 YNNKEL (reference sequence). This CDR3 contains 15 residues. The CDR3 protein is CASSQDRTGNYGYTF. The CDR3 DNA is TGTGCCAGCAGCCAGGACCGGACAGGAAACTATGGCTACACCTTC.

This chain connects TRBV7-2 to TRBJ2-1; TRBD1 aligns across 9 bases. Germline loops: CDR1 SGHTA, CDR2 FQGNSA. This CDR3 has 18 residues. V shed 2 bases, J shed 6 bases, and the junction held 14 bases outside the gene matches. The CDR3 sequence is CASSLFGGGTGLLNEQFF. CDR3 in DNA: TGTGCCAGCAGCTTATTTGGGGGGGGGACAGGGCTCCTCAATGAGCAGTTCTTC. The full variable domain, with the rest looked up from reference TRBV7-2 and TRBJ2-1, is GAGVSQSPSNKVTEKGKDVELRCDPISGHTALYWYRQSLGQGLEFLIYFQGNSAPDKSGLPSDRFSAERTGGSVSTLTIQRTQQEDSAVYLCASSLFGGGTGLLNEQFFGPGTRLTVL.

For the CDR3, the DNA is TGTGCCAGCAGTGTACGGACAGGGGGCAAGGAGACCCAGTACTTC. This gives the protein CASSVRTGGKETQYF. The chain is built from TRBV27 and TRBJ2-5; 11 bases line up with TRBD1. J was trimmed by 5 bases and V by 5 bases; bases with no gene match: 7. The CDR3 has 15 amino acids. In germline, CDR1 is MNHEY, CDR2 SMNVEV (reference sequence).

J is TRBJ1-3 and V is TRBV15; no definite D call. CDR3 length: 15 residues. Germline CDR1 LNHNV, CDR2 YYDKDF (reference sequence). V lost 5 bases, J lost 9 bases, and 20 bases lay in between. The CDR3, as DNA: TGTGCCACCAGCCCCCACTCCGCCACCCCCGGCACCATATATTTT. Amino acids: CATSPHSATPGTIYF.

The chain has TRBV5-5 and TRBJ2-2; a possible D gene is TRBD1 (5 bases). V was clipped by 3 bases and J by 0 bases, with 12 bases between them. Germline values: CDR1 SGHKS, CDR2 YYEKEE (reference sequence). CDR3 length: 16 amino acids. The CDR3 spells CASSWRTRPNTGELFF. CDR3 bases: TGTGCCAGCAGCTGGCGGACAAGACCGAACACCGGGGAGCTGTTTTTT. The full variable domain, rest sourced from reference TRBV5-5 and TRBJ2-2, is DAGVTQSPTHLIKTRGQQVTLRCSPISGHKSVSWYQQVLGQGPQFIFQYYEKEERGRGNFPDRFSARQFPNYSSELNVNALLLGDSALYLCASSWRTRPNTGELFFGEGSRLTVL.

The chain combines TRBV3-1 (or the pseudogene TRBV3-2) with TRBJ1-6; D gene unclear. The CDR3 totals 16 residues. The V gene's germline CDR1 is LGHDT and CDR2 YNNKEL (reference sequence). Trimming cost V 1 base and J 6 bases, with 13 bases left between them. The CDR3 bases are TGTGCCAGCAGCCAAGTCCCGACGGGTCTTAATTCACCCCTCCACTTT. Its protein is CASSQVPTGLNSPLHF.

The chain couples TRBV7-8 to TRBJ1-5, with 10 nucleotides matching TRBD1. The CDR3 is made up of 15 amino acids. With 3 bases clipped from V and 6 bases from J, the junction kept 5 bases outside the gene matches. CDR1 is SGHVS and CDR2 is FQNEAQ in the germline V gene. The CDR3 DNA sequence: TGTGCCAGCAGCTTCGGGACAGGGGTTTCTCAGCCCCAGCATTTT. Translated, it gives CASSFGTGVSQPQHF.

V usage is TRBV5-1 and J usage is TRBJ2-2; D not resolved. The CDR3 spans 14 residues. Trimming cost V 0 bases and J 6 bases, with 9 bases left between them. Germline assignment: CDR1 SGHRS and CDR2 YFSETQ. The CDR3 is CASSLDQQSGELFF. The CDR3 coding sequence is TGCGCCAGCAGCTTGGACCAACAGTCCGGGGAGCTGTTTTTT.

The chain couples TRBV21-1 to TRBJ2-3; the D call TRBD2 from the table was never checked on the DNA. TRBV21-1 is a pseudogene locus. This CDR3 is 18 amino acids long. Here the CDR3 reads CASSKGLAGGISTDTQYF. The CDR3 nucleotides are TGTGCCAGCAGCAAGGGACTAGCGGGGGGGATTAGCACAGATACGCAGTATTTT.

The J gene is TRBJ1-6, the V gene TRBV5-6, with 7 bases fitting TRBD1. J was trimmed by 13 bases and V by 0 bases; bases with no gene match: 10. Germline V gives CDR1 SGHDT, CDR2 YYEEEE. The length of the CDR3 is 15 residues. The CDR3 loop reads CASSLDRGPGFPLHF. Written as DNA, the CDR3 is TGTGCCAGCAGCTTGGACAGGGGCCCAGGATTCCCCCTCCACTTT.

The chain recombines TRBV7-8 with TRBJ2-7; 8 bases are shared with TRBD1. Germline values: CDR1 SGHVS, CDR2 FQNEAQ. With V trimmed by 3 bases and J by 4 bases, 5 bases remained unmatched. The CDR3 totals 14 residues. This CDR3 is CASSFFGTGYEQYF. The CDR3 DNA sequence: TGTGCCAGCAGCTTTTTCGGGACAGGTTACGAGCAGTACTTC.